This T cell receptor beta chain was recovered during a study of PD-L1 blockade in urothelial cancer. Sample time point: pretreatment peripheral blood. Data came from immunoSEQ multiplex PCR; TCRdb stores just in-frame clones and leaves some out. The table includes 60,000 to 65,000 clones, around 86% detected once. Trimming removed 6 bases from V and 8 bases from J; junction bases left unmatched: 6. Germline V CDR1 and CDR2: ENHRY, SYGVKD. CDR3 length: 15 amino acids. The source was PBMCs, collected around atezolizumab (anti-PD-L1) treatment. The chain links TRBV10-3 to TRBJ2-1, with 14 bases that match TRBD2. The sequence was obtained from a man between 65 and 80 years old with urothelial cancer. In DNA form, the CDR3 reads TGTGCCATCAGATCGACTAGCGGGAGGGCCGATGAGCAGTTCTTC. Its protein is CAIRSTSGRADEQFF.